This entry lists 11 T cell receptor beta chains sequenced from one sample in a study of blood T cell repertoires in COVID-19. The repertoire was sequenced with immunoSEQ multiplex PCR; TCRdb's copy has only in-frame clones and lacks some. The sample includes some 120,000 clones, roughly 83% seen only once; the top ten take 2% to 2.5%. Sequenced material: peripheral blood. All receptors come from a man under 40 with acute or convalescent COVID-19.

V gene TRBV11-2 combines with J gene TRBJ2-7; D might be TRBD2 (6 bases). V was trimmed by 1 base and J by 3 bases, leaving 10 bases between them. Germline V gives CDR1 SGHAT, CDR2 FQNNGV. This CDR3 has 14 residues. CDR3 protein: CASSLGGGVYEQYV. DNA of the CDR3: TGTGCCAGCAGCTTAGGGGGCGGGGTCTACGAGCAGTACGTC.

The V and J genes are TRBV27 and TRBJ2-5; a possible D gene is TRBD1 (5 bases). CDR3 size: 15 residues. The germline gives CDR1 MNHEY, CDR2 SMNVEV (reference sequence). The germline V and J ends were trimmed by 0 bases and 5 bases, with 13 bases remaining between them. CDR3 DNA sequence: TGTGCCAGCAGTTTATCGGGGCTCCCTCGGGAGACCCAGTACTTC. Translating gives CASSLSGLPRETQYF.

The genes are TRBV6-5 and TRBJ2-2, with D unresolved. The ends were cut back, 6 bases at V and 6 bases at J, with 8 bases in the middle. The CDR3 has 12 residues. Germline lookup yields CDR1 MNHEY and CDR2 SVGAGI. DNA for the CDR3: TGTGCCAGCAGCGTAAGCCCCGGGGAGCTGTTTTTT. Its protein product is CASSVSPGELFF.

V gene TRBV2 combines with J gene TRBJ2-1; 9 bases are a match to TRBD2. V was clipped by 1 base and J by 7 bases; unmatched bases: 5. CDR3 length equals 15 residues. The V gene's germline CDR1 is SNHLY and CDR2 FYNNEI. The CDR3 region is CASSEGLAGTNEQFF. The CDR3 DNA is TGTGCCAGCAGTGAAGGTCTAGCGGGGACAAATGAGCAGTTCTTC.

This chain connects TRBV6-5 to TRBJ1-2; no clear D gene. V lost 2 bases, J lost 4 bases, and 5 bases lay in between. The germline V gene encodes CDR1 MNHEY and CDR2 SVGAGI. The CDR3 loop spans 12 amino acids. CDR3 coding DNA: TGTGCCAGCAGTTACACGGGCTATGGCTACACCTTC. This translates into CASSYTGYGYTF.

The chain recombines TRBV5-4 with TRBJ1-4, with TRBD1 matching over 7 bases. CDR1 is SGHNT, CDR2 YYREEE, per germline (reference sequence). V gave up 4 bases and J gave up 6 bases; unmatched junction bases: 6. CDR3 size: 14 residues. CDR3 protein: CASSREGQYEKLFF. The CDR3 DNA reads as TGTGCCAGCAGCCGAGAGGGACAGTATGAAAAACTGTTTTTT.

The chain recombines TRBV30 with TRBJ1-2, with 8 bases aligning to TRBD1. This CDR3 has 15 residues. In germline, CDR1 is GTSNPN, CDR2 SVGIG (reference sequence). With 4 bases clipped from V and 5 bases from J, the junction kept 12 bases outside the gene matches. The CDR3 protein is CAWNLLRDRLYGYTF. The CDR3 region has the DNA TGTGCCTGGAACCTCCTCCGGGACAGGCTATATGGCTACACCTTC.

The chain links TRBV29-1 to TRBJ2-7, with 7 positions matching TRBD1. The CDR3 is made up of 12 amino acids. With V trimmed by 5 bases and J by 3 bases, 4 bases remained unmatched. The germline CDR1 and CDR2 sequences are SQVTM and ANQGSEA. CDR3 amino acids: CSVMGTDYEQYF. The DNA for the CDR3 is TGCAGCGTTATGGGGACAGACTACGAGCAGTACTTC.

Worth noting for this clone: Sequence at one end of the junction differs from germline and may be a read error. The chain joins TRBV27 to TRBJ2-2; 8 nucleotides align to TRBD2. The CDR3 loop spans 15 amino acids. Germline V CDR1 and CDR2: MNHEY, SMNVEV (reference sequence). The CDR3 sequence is CASSLAGRGTGKLFF. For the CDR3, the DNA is TGTGCCAGCAGCTTAGCGGGAAGGGGCACCGGGAAGCTGTTTTTT.

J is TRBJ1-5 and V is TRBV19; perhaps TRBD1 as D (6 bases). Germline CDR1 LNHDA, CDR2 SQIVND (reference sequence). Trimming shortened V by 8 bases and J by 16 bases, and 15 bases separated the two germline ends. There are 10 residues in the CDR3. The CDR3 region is CASFDGTFHF. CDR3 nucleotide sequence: TGTGCCAGTTTCGACGGGACATTTCATTTT.

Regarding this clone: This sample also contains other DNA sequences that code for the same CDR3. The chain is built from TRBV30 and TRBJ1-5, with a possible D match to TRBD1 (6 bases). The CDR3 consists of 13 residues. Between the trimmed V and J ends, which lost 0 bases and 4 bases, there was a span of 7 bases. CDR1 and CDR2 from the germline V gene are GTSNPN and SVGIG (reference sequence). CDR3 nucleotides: TGTGCCTGGAGTGTTAGGGGGAATCAGCCCCAGCATTTT. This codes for CAWSVRGNQPQHF. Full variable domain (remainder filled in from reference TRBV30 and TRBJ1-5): SQTIHQWPATLVQPVGSPLSLECTVEGTSNPNLYWYRQAAGRGLQLLFYSVGIGQISSEVPQNLSASRPQDRQFILSSKKLLLSDSGFYLCAWSVRGNQPQHFGDGTRLSIL.